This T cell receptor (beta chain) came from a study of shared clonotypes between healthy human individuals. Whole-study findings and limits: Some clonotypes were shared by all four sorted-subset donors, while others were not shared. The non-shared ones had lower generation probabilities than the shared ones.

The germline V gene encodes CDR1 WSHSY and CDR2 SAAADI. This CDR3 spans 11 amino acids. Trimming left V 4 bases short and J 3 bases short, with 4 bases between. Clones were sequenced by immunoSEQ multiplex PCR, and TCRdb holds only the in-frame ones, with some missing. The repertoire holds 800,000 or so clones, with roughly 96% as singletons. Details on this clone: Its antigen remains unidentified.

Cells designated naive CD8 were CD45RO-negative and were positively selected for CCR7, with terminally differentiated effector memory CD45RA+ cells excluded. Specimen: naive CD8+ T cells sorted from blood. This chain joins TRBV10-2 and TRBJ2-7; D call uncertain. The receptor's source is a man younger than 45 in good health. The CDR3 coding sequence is TGCGCCAGCAGTGGTAACTACGAGCAGTACTTC. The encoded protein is CASSGNYEQYF.